This passage covers 27 T cell receptor beta chains from one sample sequenced in a study of beta chain features in type 1 diabetes. Isolated RNA was reverse transcribed in full, so expressed TCRB transcripts were sequenced. Sequenced by immunoSEQ multiplex PCR; TCRdb stores in-frame clones only, minus some. The data hold a few hundred thousand clones, with over 12% observed a single time. Sample: naive CD4+ T cells from blood. The receptor set was obtained from a woman aged 18 to 35 in good health.

This rearrangement joins TRBV6-5 to TRBJ1-1; D gene ambiguous. CDR3 length equals 13 residues. The V gene's germline CDR1 is MNHEY and CDR2 SVGAGI. V lost 7 bases and J lost 0, with 9 bases in between. CDR3 in amino acids: CASTGLLNTEAFF. CDR3 DNA: TGTGCCAGCACCGGACTTCTGAACACTGAAGCTTTCTTT.

The chain recombines TRBV4-3 with TRBJ2-7; 7 nucleotides line up with TRBD2. V was clipped by 4 bases and J by 1 base; unmatched bases: 7. The germline gives CDR1 LGHNA, CDR2 YSLEER. The CDR3 runs 15 residues. The CDR3 region is CASSLRLALSYEQYF. The CDR3 region has the DNA TGCGCCAGCAGCCTAAGACTAGCCCTTTCCTACGAGCAGTACTTC.

There are a few counts of this clone. The V gene is TRBV6-1, the J gene TRBJ1-1; D is unresolved. V gave up 5 bases and J gave up 0 bases, with 7 bases separating them. The CDR3 runs to 13 residues. The germline V gene encodes CDR1 MNHNS and CDR2 SASEGT. This chain's CDR3 is CASSPTLNTEAFF. CDR3 nucleotides: TGTGCCAGCAGTCCGACATTGAACACTGAAGCTTTCTTT.

The chain uses TRBV7-9 and TRBJ2-7; maybe TRBD2 (5 bases). The germline V gene has CDR1 SEHNR and CDR2 FQNEAQ (reference sequence). CDR3 size: 15 residues. Trimming removed 5 bases at V and 2 bases at J, with 16 bases between. The CDR3 nucleotides are TGTGCCAGCAGCCCGGACTTATTTACGACCTACGAGCAGTACTTC. This sequence encodes CASSPDLFTTYEQYF.

There are a few counts of this clone. The chain uses TRBV6-5 and TRBJ2-4; weak D call: TRBD1 (7 bases). The CDR3 has 14 amino acids. Per germline, CDR1 MNHEY and CDR2 SVGAGI. V lost 6 bases and J 6 bases, leaving 15 bases between the germline ends. CDR3 in amino acids: CASRAGQFVNIQYF. The CDR3 region has the DNA TGTGCCAGCAGGGCGGGACAGTTTGTAAACATTCAGTACTTC.

V is TRBV6-5 and J is TRBJ2-1, with D possibly being TRBD2 (5 bases). V lost 6 bases and J lost 1, with 10 bases in between. This CDR3 has 14 residues. Germline assignment: CDR1 MNHEY and CDR2 SVGAGI. This CDR3 reads CASRRGMSYNEQFF. CDR3 nucleotides: TGTGCCAGCAGACGGGGAATGTCCTACAATGAGCAGTTCTTC.

This clone has just a few counts. This chain uses TRBV7-9 with TRBJ2-6, with D possibly being TRBD1 (5 bases). Germline V gives CDR1 SEHNR, CDR2 FQNEAQ (reference sequence). The V and J ends lost 3 bases and 0 bases respectively, with 12 bases between them. The CDR3 has 17 residues. The CDR3 DNA reads TGTGCCAGCAGCTTGGGGCGGTCCAACTCTGGGGCCAACGTCCTGACTTTC. This gives the protein CASSLGRSNSGANVLTF.

The V gene is TRBV7-3, the J gene TRBJ2-3; no clear D. Germline lookup yields CDR1 SGHTA and CDR2 FQGTGA. This CDR3 is built from 15 residues. The V gene lost 1 base and the J gene lost 3 bases, with 11 bases spanning the gap. The CDR3 loop reads CASSLIGTETDTQYF. CDR3 bases: TGTGCCAGCAGCTTAATTGGAACAGAGACAGATACGCAGTATTTT.

The chain recombines TRBV2 with TRBJ2-7, with D unresolved. The CDR3 runs to 10 residues. Germline V gene data show CDR1 as SNHLY and CDR2 as FYNNEI. The ends were cut back, 4 bases at V and 6 bases at J, with 4 bases in the middle. CDR3: CASSVSEQYF. CDR3 nucleotide sequence: TGTGCCAGCAGTGTCTCCGAGCAGTACTTC.

The chain carries TRBV4-2 and TRBJ1-1, with D perhaps TRBD1 (5 bases). Germline assignment: CDR1 LGHNA and CDR2 YNFKEQ. The CDR3 is 15 amino acids. Trimming stripped 2 bases from V and 0 bases from J, with 10 bases between. CDR3 region: CASSQSGLLNTEAFF. CDR3 sequence (DNA): TGTGCCAGCAGCCAATCAGGGCTTTTGAACACTGAAGCTTTCTTT.

The chain links TRBV9 to TRBJ2-2, with no clear D. The CDR3 runs to 15 residues. V lost 2 bases, J lost 4 bases, and 12 bases lay in between. Germline values: CDR1 SGDLS, CDR2 YYNGEE. This chain's CDR3 is CASSVDAPGTGELFF. CDR3 in DNA: TGTGCCAGCAGCGTCGATGCCCCAGGCACCGGGGAGCTGTTTTTT.

This clone was found a few times. The gene calls are TRBV6-1 and TRBJ2-3; 8 nucleotides match TRBD2. V lost 3 bases, J lost 2 bases, and 1 base stayed unmatched. The CDR3 covers 14 residues. Germline assignment: CDR1 MNHNS and CDR2 SASEGT. CDR3: CASSETSVTDTQYF. CDR3 bases: TGTGCCAGCAGTGAGACTAGCGTCACAGATACGCAGTATTTT.

This clone was counted only a few times. The chain links TRBV29-1 to TRBJ2-1; 10 nucleotides agree with TRBD1. J gave up 3 bases and V 7 bases, and 3 bases lay outside the gene matches. Germline CDR1 reads SQVTM; CDR2 reads ANQGSEA. This CDR3 contains 13 residues. Here the CDR3 DNA reads TGCAGCGGGTGGGACAGGGGCTACAATGAGCAGTTCTTC. Translation gives CSGWDRGYNEQFF.

V and J are TRBV5-1 and TRBJ2-7; possibly TRBD2 for D (6 bases). This CDR3 has 15 residues. The germline V gene has CDR1 SGHRS and CDR2 YFSETQ. Trimming pared 0 bases from V and 0 bases from J, leaving 10 bases between. The CDR3 DNA reads TGCGCCAGCAGCTTGGAGGCGGGATACTCCTACGAGCAGTACTTC. Amino acids: CASSLEAGYSYEQYF.

This clone was seen only a few times. V is TRBV6-6 and J is TRBJ1-5; weak D call: TRBD1 (6 bases). Germline V gene sequence: CDR1 MNHNY, CDR2 SVGAGI (reference sequence). Trimming cost V 2 bases and J 1 base, with 9 bases left between them. The CDR3 covers 15 residues. The CDR3 reads CASSYKGGSNQPQHF. The CDR3, as DNA: TGTGCCAGCAGTTACAAGGGGGGGAGCAATCAGCCCCAGCATTTT.

This clone has a handful of counts. J is TRBJ1-4 and V is TRBV27, with TRBD1 identical over 10 bases. The CDR3 has 15 residues. CDR1 is MNHEY and CDR2 is SMNVEV in the germline V gene (reference sequence). The V gene end was trimmed by 3 bases and the J gene end by 13 bases; junction bases not matched to a gene: 11. The CDR3: CASSLTGTGVLGLFF. CDR3 bases: TGTGCCAGCAGTTTGACCGGGACAGGGGTCTTAGGACTGTTTTTT.

The J gene is TRBJ2-1, the V gene TRBV28; 11 bases are shared with TRBD2. J lost 13 bases, V lost 6 bases, and 5 bases had no gene match. Germline values: CDR1 MDHEN, CDR2 SYDVKM. The CDR3 loop spans 12 amino acids. The CDR3 bases are TGTGCCAGCAGCACTACTAGCGGGAGACAGTTCTTC. Amino acids: CASSTTSGRQFF.

The chain recombines TRBV29-1 with TRBJ1-2, with 8 bases aligning to TRBD1. CDR3 length: 13 amino acids. The ends lost 2 bases at V and 8 bases at J; junction bases unmatched: 7. Germline V lookup: CDR1 SQVTM, CDR2 ANQGSEA. This CDR3 reads CSVEYGQGVGYTF. The CDR3 coding sequence is TGCAGCGTTGAATACGGACAGGGCGTCGGCTACACCTTC.

Only a few counts were recorded for this clone. The chain uses TRBV7-2 and TRBJ2-7; 11 bases fit TRBD2. Germline V gene sequence: CDR1 SGHTA, CDR2 FQGNSA. The V gene end was trimmed by 3 bases and the J gene end by 0 bases; junction bases not matched to a gene: 4. This CDR3 contains 16 residues. CDR3 sequence reads: CASSLASGRFSYEQYF. DNA of the CDR3: TGTGCCAGCAGCTTGGCTAGCGGGAGGTTCTCCTACGAGCAGTACTTC.

This clone was picked up a small number of times. The V and J genes are TRBV6-5 and TRBJ1-1, with D tentatively TRBD1 (5 bases). The CDR3 covers 14 residues. Germline V gives CDR1 MNHEY, CDR2 SVGAGI. Deletions cut 6 bases from V and 4 bases from J, with 15 bases between. The CDR3 loop reads CASRGTGRLTEAFF. The CDR3 nucleotides read TGTGCCAGCAGGGGAACAGGCCGACTCACTGAAGCTTTCTTT.

V is TRBV29-1 and J is TRBJ1-2; 10 bases are shared with TRBD1. Germline values: CDR1 SQVTM, CDR2 ANQGSEA. V shed 2 bases, J shed 6 bases, and the junction held 6 bases outside the gene matches. This CDR3 is 14 amino acids long. The CDR3: CSVESSGQGNGYTF. In DNA, the CDR3 is TGCAGCGTTGAATCTTCGGGACAGGGGAATGGCTACACCTTC.

This clone showed up just a few times. The same CDR3 also results from other DNA sequences found in this sample. The J gene is TRBJ2-7, the V gene TRBV18, with D uncertain. V was shortened by 3 bases and J by 0 bases, with 6 bases between the two germline ends. Germline CDR1 reads KGHSH; CDR2 reads LQKENI. CDR3 length equals 13 residues. This CDR3 is CASSPKSSYEQYF. DNA for the CDR3: TGTGCCAGCTCACCGAAGAGCTCCTACGAGCAGTACTTC. Full variable domain (outside the CDR3, taken from reference TRBV18 and TRBJ2-7): NAGVMQNPRHLVRRRGQEARLRCSPMKGHSHVYWYRQLPEEGLKFMVYLQKENIIDESGMPKERFSAEFPKEGPSILRIQQVVRGDSAAYFCASSPKSSYEQYFGPGTRLTVT.

The chain couples TRBV9 to TRBJ1-2; 7 positions match TRBD1. Germline values: CDR1 SGDLS, CDR2 YYNGEE. V gave up 0 bases and J gave up 0 bases; unmatched junction bases: 5. The length of the CDR3 is 16 residues. CDR3 coding DNA: TGTGCCAGCAGCGTAGGGGGGACAGCCACTAACTATGGCTACACCTTC. Residues: CASSVGGTATNYGYTF.

This chain links TRBV7-2 with TRBJ1-2; no firm D call. The V gene lost 5 bases and the J gene lost 4 bases, with 14 bases spanning the gap. The length of the CDR3 is 14 residues. Germline V CDR1 and CDR2: SGHTA, FQGNSA. The chain's CDR3 is CASSLPQASYGYTF. CDR3 bases: TGTGCCAGCAGCCTCCCCCAGGCCAGCTATGGCTACACCTTC. Together with reference TRBV7-2 and TRBJ1-2, the CDR3 gives the full variable domain: GAGVSQSPSNKVTEKGKDVELRCDPISGHTALYWYRQSLGQGLEFLIYFQGNSAPDKSGLPSDRFSAERTGGSVSTLTIQRTQQEDSAVYLCASSLPQASYGYTFGSGTRLTVV.

The chain combines TRBV18 with TRBJ1-5, with D tentatively TRBD1 (5 bases). CDR1 and CDR2 from the germline V gene are KGHSH and LQKENI. This CDR3 is 15 amino acids long. Between the trimmed V and J ends, which lost 3 bases and 4 bases, there was a span of 13 bases. The DNA of the CDR3 is TGTGCCAGCTCACCCTCCGTCAGGGAAAATCAGCCCCAGCATTTT. This sequence encodes CASSPSVRENQPQHF.

The rearrangement uses TRBV4-1 and TRBJ2-7; 13 nucleotides line up with TRBD2. V gave up 6 bases and J gave up 6 bases; unmatched junction bases: 11. The CDR3 is 16 amino acids. Germline V CDR1 and CDR2: MGHRA, YSYEKL. Here the CDR3 reads CASSPKGLAGVPEQYF. The CDR3 region has the DNA TGCGCCAGCAGTCCTAAAGGACTAGCGGGAGTCCCCGAGCAGTACTTC.

This clone was counted a few times. V is TRBV29-1 and J is TRBJ2-5; TRBD2 matches 12 bases. The CDR3 has 15 residues. Losses at the gene ends were 5 bases for V and 4 bases for J; bases not matched to a gene: 8. Germline CDR1 reads SQVTM; CDR2 reads ANQGSEA. The CDR3, as DNA: TGCAGCGTTTCTTCCGGGACTAGCGGGCGAGAGACCCAGTACTTC. It yields the protein CSVSSGTSGRETQYF.